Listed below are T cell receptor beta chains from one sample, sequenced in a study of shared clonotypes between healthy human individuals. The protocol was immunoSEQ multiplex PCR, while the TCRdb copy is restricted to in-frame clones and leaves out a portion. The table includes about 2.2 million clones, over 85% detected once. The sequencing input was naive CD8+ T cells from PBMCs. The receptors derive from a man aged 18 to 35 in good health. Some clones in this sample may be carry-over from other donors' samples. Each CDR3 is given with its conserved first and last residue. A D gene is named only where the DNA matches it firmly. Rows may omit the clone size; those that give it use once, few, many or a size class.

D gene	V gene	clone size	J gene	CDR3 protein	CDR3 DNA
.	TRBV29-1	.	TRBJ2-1	CSATQGAEQFF	TGCAGCGCCACACAGGGCGCTGAGCAGTTCTTC
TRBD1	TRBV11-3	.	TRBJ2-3	CASSHGTGGSTDTQYF	TGTGCCAGCAGCCATGGGACAGGGGGTTCCACAGATACGCAGTATTTT
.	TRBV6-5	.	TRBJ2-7	CASSYGQGGGEQYF	TGTGCCAGCAGTTACGGGCAGGGGGGAGGCGAGCAGTACTTC
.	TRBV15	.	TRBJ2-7	CATSREATHYEQYF	TGTGCCACCAGCAGAGAAGCGACCCACTACGAGCAGTACTTC
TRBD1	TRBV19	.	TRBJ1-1	CASSSRTGGEAFF	TGTGCCAGTAGTAGCCGAACAGGGGGTGAAGCTTTCTTT
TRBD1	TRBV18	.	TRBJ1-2	CASSPRGTGQGYTF	TGTGCCAGCTCACCAAGGGGGACAGGGCAGGGCTACACCTTC
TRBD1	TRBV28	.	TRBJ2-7	CASSRPGQGPREQYF	TGTGCCAGCAGTCGCCCGGGACAGGGTCCTCGCGAGCAGTACTTC
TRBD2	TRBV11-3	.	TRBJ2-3	CASSKRTSGSADTQYF	TGTGCCAGCAGCAAAAGGACTAGCGGGAGTGCAGATACGCAGTATTTT
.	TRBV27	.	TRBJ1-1	CASTPLKGMNTEAFF	TGTGCCAGCACCCCACTGAAGGGAATGAACACTGAAGCTTTCTTT
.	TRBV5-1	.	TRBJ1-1	CARSTRSTEAFF	TGCGCCAGGAGCACGAGATCCACTGAAGCTTTCTTT
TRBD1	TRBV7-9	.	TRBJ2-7	CASSQDHQGVTYEQYF	TGCGCCAGCAGCCAAGATCATCAGGGGGTCACCTACGAGCAGTACTTC
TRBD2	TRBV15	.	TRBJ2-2	CATSRGVAGTNTGELFF	TGTGCCACCAGCAGAGGGGTAGCGGGGACGAACACCGGGGAGCTGTTTTTT
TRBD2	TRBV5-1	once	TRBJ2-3	CASSWGATSGRTDTQYF	TGCGCCAGCAGCTGGGGGGCGACTAGCGGGAGGACAGATACGCAGTATTTT
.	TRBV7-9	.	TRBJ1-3	CASSLPELTIYF	TGTGCCAGCAGCCTCCCTGAGCTCACCATATATTTT
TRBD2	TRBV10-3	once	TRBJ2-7	CAISEFGPLAGGPYEQYF	TGTGCCATCAGTGAGTTCGGACCGCTAGCGGGAGGGCCCTACGAGCAGTACTTC
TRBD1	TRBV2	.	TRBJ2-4	CASSEIGTGNRDIQYF	TGTGCCAGCAGTGAAATCGGGACAGGAAACCGGGACATTCAGTACTTC
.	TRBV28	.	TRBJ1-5	CASSLEIGPGYSNQPQHF	TGTGCCAGCAGTTTGGAGATAGGGCCAGGCTATAGCAATCAGCCCCAGCATTTT
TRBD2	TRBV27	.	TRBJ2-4	CASSNSGRGLNIQYF	TGTGCCAGCAGCAACTCCGGGAGGGGGTTGAACATTCAGTACTTC
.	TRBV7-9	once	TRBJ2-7	CASSAPRLNYEQYF	TGTGCCAGCAGCGCCCCACGGCTAAACTACGAGCAGTACTTC
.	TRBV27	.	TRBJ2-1	CASSYLEGPYNEQFF	TGTGCCAGCAGTTACCTGGAGGGACCCTACAATGAGCAGTTCTTC
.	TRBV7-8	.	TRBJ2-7	CASSPSRGGEQYF	TGTGCCAGCAGCCCCTCAAGGGGGGGCGAGCAGTACTTC
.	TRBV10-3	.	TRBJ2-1	CAISDYSTYNEQFF	TGTGCCATCAGTGATTACAGCACCTACAATGAGCAGTTCTTC
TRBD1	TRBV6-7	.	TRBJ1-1	CASSIAAGTGETEAFF	TGTGCCAGCAGTATTGCCGCCGGGACAGGAGAAACTGAAGCTTTCTTT
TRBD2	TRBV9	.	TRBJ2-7	CASSPRGLALYEQYF	TGTGCCAGCAGCCCCCGGGGACTAGCTTTATACGAGCAGTACTTC
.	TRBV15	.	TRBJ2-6	CATSRVSAPGANVLTF	TGTGCCACCAGCAGAGTGTCGGCCCCTGGGGCCAACGTCCTGACTTTC
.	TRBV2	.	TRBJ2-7	CASSPPRVTQGYF	TGTGCCAGCAGTCCCCCAAGGGTTACCCAAGGGTACTTC
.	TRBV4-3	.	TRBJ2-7	CASSQGRSYEQYF	TGCGCCAGCAGCCAAGGGCGCTCCTACGAGCAGTACTTC
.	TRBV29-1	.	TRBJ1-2	CSVGSPGALYGYTF	TGCAGCGTTGGTTCCCCAGGAGCGCTCTATGGCTACACCTTC
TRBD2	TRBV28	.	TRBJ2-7	CASRPGLAYEQYF	TGTGCCAGCCGACCGGGACTAGCCTACGAGCAGTACTTC
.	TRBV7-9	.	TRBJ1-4	CASSHSGQTNEKLFF	TGTGCCAGCAGCCACTCTGGACAGACTAATGAAAAACTGTTTTTT
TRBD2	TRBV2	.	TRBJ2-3	CASSVGTSAPDTQYF	TGTGCCAGCAGTGTCGGGACTAGTGCCCCAGATACGCAGTATTTT